These T cell receptor beta chains were read from a single sample in a study of shared clonotypes between healthy human individuals. Generated by immunoSEQ multiplex PCR, the TCRdb table keeps only in-frame clones and is missing some. The table has 1.5 million to 2.5 million clones, approximately 95% seen once; the top ten hold under 1.5%. The sequenced sample was naive CD8+ T cells sorted from blood. The receptors originated from a man younger than 35 in good health. CDR3s include the opening cysteine and the closing phenylalanine or tryptophan. Each record gives: D gene, clone size, V gene, J gene, CDR3 protein, CDR3 DNA. A D gene is named only where the DNA matches it firmly. The size entry is marked missing in some rows and otherwise reads once, few, many or a size class.

NA	once	TRBV5-6	TRBJ2-1	CASSLRQDNYNEQFF	TGTGCCAGCAGCTTGAGGCAGGACAACTACAATGAGCAGTTCTTC
NA	NA	TRBV27	TRBJ1-2	CASSSSRPYWNGYTF	TGTGCCAGCAGTTCCTCCCGTCCGTACTGGAATGGCTACACCTTC
NA	NA	TRBV6-1	TRBJ1-1	CASREGVAEAFF	TGTGCCAGCAGGGAAGGGGTGGCTGAAGCTTTCTTT
NA	NA	TRBV10-1	TRBJ2-2	CASSGEIGPNTGELFF	TGCGCCAGCAGTGGGGAGATCGGACCCAACACCGGGGAGCTGTTTTTT
NA	NA	TRBV7-9	TRBJ2-4	CASSPADSRLHF	TGTGCCAGCAGCCCCGCGGACAGTCGATTGCACTTC
NA	NA	TRBV19	TRBJ1-1	CASSISAGGTEAFF	TGTGCCAGTAGTATTTCCGCAGGTGGAACTGAAGCTTTCTTT
NA	NA	TRBV7-7	TRBJ1-1	CAISPPGSSPTTIDTEAFF	TGTGCTATCTCGCCCCCGGGATCGTCACCTACGACCATTGATACTGAAGCTTTCTTT
NA	NA	TRBV11-2	TRBJ2-7	CASSLDRPPSYEQYF	TGTGCCAGCAGCTTAGACCGCCCCCCCTCCTACGAGCAGTACTTC
NA	NA	TRBV9	TRBJ2-1	CASSVSGYLSNEQFF	TGTGCCAGCAGCGTTAGCGGATACCTCAGCAATGAGCAGTTCTTC
TRBD2	NA	TRBV7-6	TRBJ2-1	CASSLAPAGASYNEQFF	TGTGCCAGCAGCTTAGCGCCAGCGGGAGCATCCTACAATGAGCAGTTCTTC
NA	NA	TRBV5-6	TRBJ2-7	CASSLAGSSYEQYF	TGTGCCAGCAGCTTGGCGGGGAGCTCCTACGAGCAGTACTTC
TRBD1	NA	TRBV15	TRBJ2-7	CATRPDRENYEQYF	TGTGCCACCAGACCAGACAGGGAGAACTACGAGCAGTACTTC
NA	NA	TRBV7-9	TRBJ2-6	CASSYNSDRVLTF	TGTGCCAGCAGCTATAACAGCGATAGGGTCCTGACTTTC
TRBD1	NA	TRBV9	TRBJ2-7	CASSEGQGISYEQYF	TGTGCCAGCAGCGAGGGACAGGGTATTTCCTACGAGCAGTACTTC
NA	NA	TRBV7-9	TRBJ1-1	CASSSRELNTEAFF	TGTGCCAGCAGCTCTCGTGAGTTGAACACTGAAGCTTTCTTT
TRBD1	NA	TRBV4-3	TRBJ2-1	CASSQDGRGSSYNEQFF	TGCGCCAGCAGCCAAGACGGCAGGGGGAGCTCCTACAATGAGCAGTTCTTC
NA	NA	TRBV4-3	TRBJ2-2	CASSRKPPQGGGGELFF	TGCGCCAGCAGCCGAAAGCCCCCGCAGGGGGGGGGCGGGGAGCTGTTTTTT
NA	once	TRBV5-6	TRBJ2-7	CASSLDARLEQYF	TGTGCCAGCAGCTTGGACGCCAGATTAGAGCAGTACTTC
NA	NA	TRBV2	TRBJ2-7	CASSEGAEGVTYEQYF	TGTGCCAGCAGTGAAGGCGCGGAGGGGGTGACCTACGAGCAGTACTTC
TRBD2	NA	TRBV7-2	TRBJ2-1	CASSSHPGLAGDEQFF	TGTGCCAGCAGCTCACATCCGGGACTAGCGGGAGATGAGCAGTTCTTC
NA	NA	TRBV4-1	TRBJ1-3	CASSQIGGENTIYF	TGCGCCAGCAGCCAAATTGGGGGTGAAAACACCATATATTTT
TRBD1	NA	TRBV30	TRBJ2-3	CAWRLYLGQGKGDTQYF	TGTGCCTGGAGATTATACCTTGGACAGGGCAAGGGAGATACGCAGTATTTT
TRBD2	NA	TRBV18	TRBJ2-7	CASSPQVPSGSYEQYF	TGTGCCAGCTCACCCCAAGTACCTAGCGGTTCCTACGAGCAGTACTTC
NA	NA	TRBV10-3	TRBJ2-7	CATGGATYEQYF	TGTGCCACCGGCGGGGCTACCTACGAGCAGTACTTC
NA	NA	TRBV4-1	TRBJ1-5	CASSPMGGGQPQHF	TGCGCCAGCAGTCCTATGGGGGGTGGTCAGCCCCAGCATTTT
NA	NA	TRBV6-1	TRBJ2-5	CASSGHGSWQETQYF	TGTGCCAGCAGTGGACATGGGAGTTGGCAAGAGACCCAGTACTTC
TRBD1	once	TRBV7-6	TRBJ2-2	CASSLEVGGAYHTGELFF	TGTGCCAGCAGCTTAGAAGTAGGGGGCGCTTACCACACCGGGGAGCTGTTTTTT
NA	NA	TRBV7-9	TRBJ2-1	CASSLAQGKDNEQFF	TGTGCCAGCAGCTTAGCGCAGGGTAAGGACAATGAGCAGTTCTTC
NA	NA	TRBV11-2	TRBJ1-2	CASTDRGGVYGYTF	TGTGCCAGCACGGATCGCGGGGGGGTATATGGCTACACCTTC
NA	NA	TRBV9	TRBJ2-7	CASSPPDGYEQYF	TGTGCCAGCAGCCCCCCGGACGGCTACGAGCAGTACTTC
TRBD2	NA	TRBV7-2	TRBJ2-1	CASSLEHRGGEQFF	TGTGCCAGCAGCTTAGAACACCGGGGGGGTGAGCAGTTCTTC
NA	NA	TRBV29-1	TRBJ2-3	CSVEVQQPTDTQYF	TGCAGCGTTGAAGTTCAGCAACCCACAGATACGCAGTATTTT
NA	NA	TRBV9	TRBJ2-7	CASSTQSYEQYF	TGTGCCAGCAGCACTCAGTCCTACGAGCAGTACTTC
NA	NA	TRBV30	TRBJ1-1	CAWSVGGTTEAFF	TGTGCCTGGAGTGTAGGGGGTACGACTGAAGCTTTCTTT
TRBD1	NA	TRBV11-2	TRBJ1-4	CASSGTGGTNEKLFF	TGTGCCAGCAGCGGCACAGGGGGAACTAATGAAAAACTGTTTTTT
NA	NA	TRBV6-1	TRBJ1-1	CASSELGVNTEAFF	TGTGCCAGCAGTGAATTGGGAGTGAACACTGAAGCTTTCTTT
NA	NA	TRBV28	TRBJ1-6	CASSLNRRSYNSPLHF	TGTGCCAGCAGTTTGAACAGGAGGTCCTATAATTCACCCCTCCACTTT
NA	NA	TRBV13	TRBJ2-3	CASSLGLLDTDTQYF	TGTGCCAGCAGCCTGGGACTGTTAGACACAGATACGCAGTATTTT
TRBD2	NA	TRBV6-5	TRBJ2-1	CASSYSGLAGRDEQFF	TGTGCCAGCAGTTACTCTGGACTAGCGGGAAGGGATGAGCAGTTCTTC
NA	NA	TRBV4-1	TRBJ1-3	CASSQAGASGNTIYF	TGCGCCAGCAGCCAAGCTGGGGCCTCTGGAAACACCATATATTTT
TRBD2	NA	TRBV7-6	TRBJ2-2	CASSRGGIASENTGELFF	TGTGCCAGCAGCCGGGGGGGAATTGCCAGCGAGAACACCGGGGAGCTGTTTTTT